The 21 T cell receptor beta chains presented below share a single source sample, sequenced in a study of blood T cell repertoires in COVID-19. The method was immunoSEQ multiplex PCR; TCRdb's version includes in-frame clones alone and lacks a portion of them. The repertoire holds roughly 260,000 clones, with around 92% as singletons. The sequenced sample consisted of peripheral blood. All receptors come from a person under 30 with COVID-19, enrolled during active disease.

This chain links TRBV5-5 with TRBJ2-1; TRBD2 aligns across 11 bases. CDR1 SGHKS and CDR2 YYEKEE come from the germline V gene (reference sequence). V lost 0 bases and J lost 6; bases outside the gene matches: 2. The CDR3 has 15 residues. The CDR3 region is CASSLELAGVNEQFF. The DNA of the CDR3 is TGTGCCAGCAGCTTGGAACTAGCGGGGGTCAATGAGCAGTTCTTC.

The chain uses TRBV7-2 and TRBJ2-3; the D gene is possibly TRBD2 (5 bases). CDR1 is SGHTA, CDR2 FQGNSA, per germline. The CDR3 extends over 14 amino acids. The V end lost 5 bases, the J end lost 4 bases, and 13 bases lay between the germline ends. CDR3 DNA: TGTGCCAGCAGCCCGCTGAGGGCCGCAGATACGCAGTATTTT. Translation gives CASSPLRAADTQYF.

The genes are TRBV5-5 and TRBJ1-6; a possible D gene is TRBD1 (5 bases). Germline CDR1 SGHKS, CDR2 YYEKEE (reference sequence). The CDR3 is 13 amino acids. V lost 4 bases, J lost 4 bases, and 6 bases lay in between. The CDR3 coding sequence is TGTGCCAGCAGCAGACAGTATAATTCACCCCTCCACTTT. It encodes CASSRQYNSPLHF.

The sample holds a few counts of this clone. The CDR3 reads CASSQGSADGVWYTF. CDR3 sequence (DNA): TGTGCCAGCAGCCAAGGTTCAGCTGACGGGGTGTGGTACACCTTC. The chain employs TRBV4-2 and TRBJ1-2; no firm D call. This CDR3 has 15 amino acids. Between the trimmed V and J ends, which lost 1 base and 11 bases, there was a span of 20 bases. CDR1 and CDR2 (germline): LGHNA, YNFKEQ.

The CDR3 bases are TGTGCCAGCAGTTCGCCTGGCCACGAGCAGTACTTC. Translated: CASSSPGHEQYF. The chain links TRBV6-5 to TRBJ2-7; D is undetermined. The germline CDR1 and CDR2 sequences are MNHEY and SVGAGI. CDR3 length: 12 amino acids. The V and J ends lost 4 bases and 5 bases respectively, with 9 bases between them.

This chain joins TRBV2 and TRBJ1-1; the D is unclear. Per the germline V gene, CDR1 is SNHLY and CDR2 is FYNNEI. V lost 4 bases and J lost 4, with 13 bases in between. CDR3 length equals 14 residues. CDR3 loop: CASSVTRLGTEAFF. CDR3 DNA sequence: TGTGCCAGCAGTGTGACAAGGTTAGGCACTGAAGCTTTCTTT.

The rearrangement uses TRBV2 and TRBJ1-3; D gene ambiguous. The CDR3 sequence is 15 residues long. CDR1 is SNHLY, CDR2 FYNNEI, per germline. Trimming shortened V by 2 bases and J by 0 bases, and 8 bases separated the two germline ends. This CDR3 reads CASSETRGSGNTIYF. The CDR3 nucleotides read TGTGCCAGCAGTGAAACTCGGGGCTCTGGAAACACCATATATTTT.

The gene calls are TRBV9 and TRBJ1-5; D unclear. Trimming took 0 bases from V and 7 from J, leaving 8 bases between them. The CDR3 runs 13 residues. Per germline, CDR1 SGDLS and CDR2 YYNGEE. This chain's CDR3 is CASSVGPQQPQHF. The CDR3 DNA follows: TGTGCCAGCAGCGTAGGTCCCCAACAGCCCCAGCATTTT.

The chain joins TRBV5-4 to TRBJ1-1, with a weak D call TRBD1 (5 bases). Germline V gene sequence: CDR1 SGHNT, CDR2 YYREEE (reference sequence). The CDR3 totals 13 residues. Trimming cost V 4 bases and J 6 bases, with 13 bases left between them. This CDR3 is CASSPRAVAEAFF. The DNA for the CDR3 is TGTGCCAGCAGCCCCAGGGCGGTAGCTGAAGCTTTCTTT.

This chain connects TRBV10-3 to TRBJ2-2; 9 nucleotides align to TRBD1. The junction had 3 bases not matched to a gene; V was cut back by 6 bases and J by 1 base. CDR1 is ENHRY, CDR2 SYGVKD, per germline. This CDR3 has 15 residues. CDR3 sequence reads: CAISETGGNTGELFF. The CDR3 DNA reads as TGTGCCATCAGCGAGACAGGGGGGAACACCGGGGAGCTGTTTTTT.

The chain has TRBV18 and TRBJ1-2, with 9 bases that match TRBD1. The CDR3 sequence is 15 residues long. J lost 8 bases, V lost 6 bases, and 13 bases had no gene match. Germline lookup yields CDR1 KGHSH and CDR2 LQKENI. In DNA form, the CDR3 reads TGTGCCAGCTCGGAAATCGGGACAGGGACGGGAGGCTACACCTTC. As protein: CASSEIGTGTGGYTF.

The chain employs TRBV6-5 and TRBJ1-4, with TRBD1 as a possible D gene (5 bases). Trimming stripped 6 bases from V and 0 bases from J, with 8 bases between. The CDR3 contains 14 residues. Per germline, CDR1 MNHEY and CDR2 SVGAGI. DNA of the CDR3: TGTGCCAGCAGCCGACAGACAACTAATGAAAAACTGTTTTTT. Amino acids: CASSRQTTNEKLFF.

The chain combines TRBV27 with TRBJ2-2; 10 positions agree with TRBD1. CDR1 is MNHEY, CDR2 SMNVEV, per germline (reference sequence). The V and J ends lost 5 bases and 5 bases, in that order; junction bases with no gene match: 8. This CDR3 comprises 16 residues. The CDR3 region is CASSIRQGARTGELFF. DNA for the CDR3: TGTGCCAGCAGTATCCGACAGGGGGCGAGGACCGGGGAGCTGTTTTTT.

V and J are TRBV12-3 or TRBV12-4 and TRBJ1-2; 8 bases fit TRBD1. CDR3 size: 12 residues. After removal of 5 bases from V and 7 bases from J, the junction contained 3 bases not matched to a gene. For the CDR3, the DNA is TGTGCCAGCAGTCTGGACAGGGCTGGCTACACCTTC. Translating it yields CASSLDRAGYTF.

The genes are TRBV7-9 and TRBJ2-5; D perhaps matches TRBD1 (6 bases). Germline V gene sequence: CDR1 SEHNR, CDR2 FQNEAQ (reference sequence). The V and J ends lost 4 bases and 5 bases respectively, with 17 bases between them. CDR3 size: 15 residues. Here the CDR3 DNA reads TGTGCCAGCAGCTCCCAGACAGGTATCTCGGAGACCCAGTACTTC. Its translation: CASSSQTGISETQYF. Full variable domain (rest looked up from reference TRBV7-9 and TRBJ2-5): DTGVSQNPRHKITKRGQNVTFRCDPISEHNRLYWYRQTLGQGPEFLTYFQNEAQLEKSRLLSDRFSAERPKGSFSTLEIQRTEQGDSAMYLCASSSQTGISETQYFGPGTRLLVL.

The chain joins TRBV7-6 to TRBJ2-6; TRBD2 matches at 7 bases. J gave up 4 bases and V 1 base, and 4 bases lay outside the gene matches. CDR1 is SGHVS, CDR2 FNYEAQ, per germline. The CDR3 contains 16 residues. The chain's CDR3 is CASSLEGLNGANVLTF. The CDR3 DNA reads as TGTGCCAGCAGCTTAGAGGGACTAAACGGGGCCAACGTCCTGACTTTC.

The chain has TRBV19 and TRBJ2-4, with 10 positions matching TRBD1. V was pared by 5 bases and J by 11 bases, with 12 bases of the junction left unmatched. Germline V gene lookup returns CDR1 LNHDA and CDR2 SQIVND (reference sequence). The CDR3 is 15 residues long. The CDR3 DNA reads TGTGCCAGTAGTCCCCCGACAGGGGGCGGTCCTGTTCAGTACTTC. Its translation: CASSPPTGGGPVQYF.

The chain carries TRBV9 and TRBJ1-5; D is unresolved. The CDR3 consists of 15 residues. The V end was cut by 0 bases, the J end by 3 bases, with 10 bases between. Germline loops: CDR1 SGDLS, CDR2 YYNGEE. CDR3 residues: CASSVGPKPNQPQHF. In DNA, the CDR3 is TGTGCCAGCAGCGTAGGGCCCAAACCCAATCAGCCCCAGCATTTT.

The genes are TRBV5-4 and TRBJ2-3; 7 bases align to TRBD2. The CDR3 covers 15 residues. CDR1 is SGHNT, CDR2 YYREEE, per germline (reference sequence). Trimming at V came to 0 bases and at J to 1 base, leaving 2 bases not matched to a gene. The CDR3 reads CASSLGREGTDTQYF. In nucleotides, the CDR3 is TGTGCCAGCAGCTTGGGACGGGAGGGCACAGATACGCAGTATTTT.

CDR3 DNA: TGTGCCAGTAGCCCGGGACAGGTGCACTACGAGCAGTACTTC. Encoded protein: CASSPGQVHYEQYF. This chain uses TRBV19 with TRBJ2-7; 8 bases map to TRBD1. CDR1 is LNHDA, CDR2 SQIVND, per germline (reference sequence). The CDR3 is made up of 14 amino acids. Germline trimming cut 6 bases from V and 3 bases from J; bases unmatched to any gene: 7. Using reference TRBV19 and TRBJ2-7 for the parts outside the CDR3, the full variable domain is DGGITQSPKYLFRKEGQNVTLSCEQNLNHDAMYWYRQDPGQGLRLIYYSQIVNDFQKGDIAEGYSVSREKKESFPLTVTSAQKNPTAFYLCASSPGQVHYEQYFGPGTRLTVT.

The chain joins TRBV13 to TRBJ1-1, with a possible D match to TRBD1 (5 bases). Germline assignment: CDR1 PRHDT and CDR2 FYEKMQ (reference sequence). Trimming cost V 1 base and J 3 bases, with 12 bases left between them. This CDR3 contains 15 residues. The CDR3 coding sequence is TGTGCCAGCAGCTTAGTTGTCGGGGGAGACACTGAAGCTTTCTTT. It translates to CASSLVVGGDTEAFF.